This paragraph covers one T cell receptor beta chain sequence. These data come from a study of radiation and T cells in renal cell carcinoma. TCRdb keeps only in-frame clones here, not all; method: immunoSEQ multiplex PCR. The repertoire holds roughly 100,000 clones, with 82% as singletons. This CDR3 comprises 15 residues. Germline assignment: CDR1 LGHNA and CDR2 YNFKEQ. V shed 1 base and J shed 3 bases, with 9 bases lying between them. The time point: baseline pretreatment blood. Stated treatment: 15 Gy SBRT to primary tumor, nephrectomy 4 weeks later. The chain couples TRBV4-2 to TRBJ2-2; D possibly corresponds to TRBD1 (5 bases). The TCR comes from a man in his sixties with renal cell carcinoma. The sequenced sample was blood, obtained from a patient whose treatment included radiotherapy and nephrectomy. The CDR3 region has the DNA TGTGCCAGCAGCCAAGTGGGGCTTTACACCGGGGAGCTGTTTTTT. Translating it yields CASSQVGLYTGELFF.